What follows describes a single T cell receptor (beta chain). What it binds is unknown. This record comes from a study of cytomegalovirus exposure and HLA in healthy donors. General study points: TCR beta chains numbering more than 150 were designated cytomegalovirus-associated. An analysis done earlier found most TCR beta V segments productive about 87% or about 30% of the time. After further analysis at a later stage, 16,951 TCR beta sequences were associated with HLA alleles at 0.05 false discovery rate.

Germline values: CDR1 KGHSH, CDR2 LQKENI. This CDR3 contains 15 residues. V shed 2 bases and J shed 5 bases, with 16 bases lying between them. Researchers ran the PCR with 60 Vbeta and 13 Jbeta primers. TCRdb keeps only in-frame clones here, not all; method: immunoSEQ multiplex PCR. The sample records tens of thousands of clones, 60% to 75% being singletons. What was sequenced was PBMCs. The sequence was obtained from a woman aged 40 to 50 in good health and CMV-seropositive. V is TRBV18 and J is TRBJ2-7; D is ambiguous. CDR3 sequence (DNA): TGTGCCAGCTCACCAAACGCGGTTTGGCGCGACGAGCAGTACTTC. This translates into CASSPNAVWRDEQYF.